Listed below are T cell receptor beta chains from one sample, sequenced in a study of shared T cell receptors in the human thymus. Here immunoSEQ multiplex PCR was the method, and the copy in TCRdb shows in-frame clones only, minus some. The sample includes about 660,000 clones, approximately 87% of them seen just once. The sample was also reused in another study, on human thymus T cells.

Sequences were obtained from thymocytes. Source of these receptors: a boy in the first two years of life with a congenital heart defect. Both conserved end residues are part of each CDR3. The order of the fields is V gene, CDR3 protein.

v_call: TRBV11-2; cdr3_aa: CASSLGAGPPLHF
v_call: TRBV19; cdr3_aa: CASSTPYRAGANVLTF
v_call: TRBV15; cdr3_aa: CATSGEGRFNEQFF
v_call: TRBV2; cdr3_aa: CASRAATGGYGYTF
v_call: TRBV10-1; cdr3_aa: CASSDASGEIETQYF
v_call: TRBV10-3; cdr3_aa: CAISEAGALDGYTF
v_call: TRBV30; cdr3_aa: CAWSGGGQGIIGEQYF
v_call: TRBV28; cdr3_aa: CASRKGQGSGELFF
v_call: TRBV5-4; cdr3_aa: CASSPDRGPNTEAFF
v_call: TRBV28; cdr3_aa: CASRLERPTNEKLFF
v_call: TRBV29-1; cdr3_aa: CSATSGDYNEQFF
v_call: TRBV4-1; cdr3_aa: CASSPNSGTTFEGAKNIQYF
v_call: TRBV6-6; cdr3_aa: CASSYSNRGFGEQYF
v_call: TRBV19; cdr3_aa: CASSIDLRRGFNQPQHF
v_call: TRBV18; cdr3_aa: CASSPLDPVGALGNTIYF
v_call: TRBV4-3; cdr3_aa: CASSQDYWGGVHSYEQYF
v_call: TRBV11-2; cdr3_aa: CASSLPVYGRGNTEAFF
v_call: TRBV5-6; cdr3_aa: CASSLLQPYYEQYF
v_call: TRBV6-5; cdr3_aa: CASSYDRGGNEKLFF
v_call: TRBV4-3; cdr3_aa: CASSQVGLGYNEQFF
v_call: TRBV27; cdr3_aa: CASSWGDTQETQYF
v_call: TRBV7-9; cdr3_aa: CASRMEPAGGRQFF
v_call: TRBV6-1; cdr3_aa: CASSGGQGNTEAFF
v_call: TRBV27; cdr3_aa: CASSHDRSKLDNSPLHF
v_call: TRBV7-2; cdr3_aa: CASSLNLAGEETQYF
v_call: TRBV19; cdr3_aa: CASSKSGPYEQYF
v_call: TRBV19; cdr3_aa: CASSRRLGELAGPPRKETQYF
v_call: TRBV27; cdr3_aa: CASSTGARGNTIYF
v_call: TRBV4-1; cdr3_aa: CASSRLGGDTGELFF
v_call: TRBV2; cdr3_aa: CASSEETGAGAQPQHF
v_call: TRBV6-5; cdr3_aa: CASSSTVTGELFF
v_call: TRBV29-1; cdr3_aa: CSVAGGTSGNIYNEQFF
v_call: TRBV10-3; cdr3_aa: CAISATGLNQPQHF
v_call: TRBV9; cdr3_aa: CASSVGSGVSYNEQFF
v_call: TRBV6-6; cdr3_aa: CASGALGQQETQYF
v_call: TRBV27; cdr3_aa: CASKGEGRLTEAFF
v_call: TRBV5-1; cdr3_aa: CASSLTVDPDSEQFF
v_call: TRBV28; cdr3_aa: CASSSHRGREPQHF
v_call: TRBV9; cdr3_aa: CASSPEYRDRGDENTQYF
v_call: TRBV14; cdr3_aa: CASRPGTGYGYTF
v_call: TRBV15; cdr3_aa: CATSRDWRTGEFDNEQFF
v_call: TRBV10-3; cdr3_aa: CASRNRTSGRRGLYEQYF
v_call: TRBV7-6; cdr3_aa: CASSRLDRALGEQYF
v_call: TRBV7-8; cdr3_aa: CASSSPRDNNYGYTF
v_call: TRBV4-3; cdr3_aa: CASSQRLAGGETQYF
v_call: TRBV18; cdr3_aa: CASSPNRVSEAEAFF
v_call: TRBV5-1; cdr3_aa: CASSLGAYQNEKLFF
v_call: TRBV27; cdr3_aa: CASSSVFRKEKLFF
v_call: TRBV9; cdr3_aa: CASSVNSGSPKGELFF
v_call: TRBV12-5; cdr3_aa: CASGPGQEGSETGCSYEQYF
v_call: TRBV7-2; cdr3_aa: CASPGDFGANVLTF
v_call: TRBV25-1; cdr3_aa: CASTGQESNQPQHF
v_call: TRBV7-6; cdr3_aa: CASSSKGATEAFF
v_call: TRBV5-4; cdr3_aa: CASSGGLAGDNEQFF
v_call: TRBV4-3; cdr3_aa: CASSLTASGVAWGQYF